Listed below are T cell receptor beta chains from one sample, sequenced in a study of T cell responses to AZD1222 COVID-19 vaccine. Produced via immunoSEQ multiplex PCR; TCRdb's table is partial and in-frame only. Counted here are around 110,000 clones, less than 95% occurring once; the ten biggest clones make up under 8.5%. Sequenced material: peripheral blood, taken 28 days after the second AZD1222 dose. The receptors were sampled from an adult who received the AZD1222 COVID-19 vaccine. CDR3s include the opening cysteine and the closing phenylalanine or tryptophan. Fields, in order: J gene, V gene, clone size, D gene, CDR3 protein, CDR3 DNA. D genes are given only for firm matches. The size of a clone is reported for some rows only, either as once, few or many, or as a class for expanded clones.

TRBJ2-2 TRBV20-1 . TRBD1 CSASPGTGYIGNTGELFF TGCAGTGCTAGTCCCGGGACAGGGTATATTGGGAACACCGGGGAGCTGTTTTTT
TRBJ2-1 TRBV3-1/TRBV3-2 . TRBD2 CASSHGGGSYNEQFF TGTGCCAGCAGCCATGGCGGGGGGTCCTACAATGAGCAGTTCTTC
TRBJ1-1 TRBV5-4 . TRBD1 CASSFGDRGLAEAFF TGTGCCAGCAGCTTTGGGGACAGGGGATTGGCTGAAGCTTTCTTT
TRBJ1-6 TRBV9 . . CASSFLAIEQGASPLHF TGTGCCAGCAGCTTCCTCGCAATTGAACAGGGTGCTTCACCCCTCCACTTT
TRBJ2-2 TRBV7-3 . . CASSLTRTSNTGELFF TGTGCCAGCAGCTTAACAAGGACCTCCAACACCGGGGAGCTGTTTTTT
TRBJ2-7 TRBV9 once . CASSVDFTTYEQYF TGTGCCAGCAGCGTAGACTTCACAACCTACGAGCAGTACTTC
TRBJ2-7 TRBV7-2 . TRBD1 CASSFQDRSPYEQYF TGTGCCAGCAGCTTCCAGGACAGGAGTCCCTACGAGCAGTACTTC
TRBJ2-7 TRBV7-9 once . CASRPVNYEQYF TGTGCCAGCAGGCCAGTGAACTACGAGCAGTACTTC
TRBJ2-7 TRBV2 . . CASSDGPPEGYEQYF TGTGCCAGCAGTGATGGCCCACCGGAGGGATACGAGCAGTACTTC
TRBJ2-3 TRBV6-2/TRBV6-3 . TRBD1 CASSYSGTGGPDTQYF TGTGCCAGCAGTTACTCGGGGACAGGGGGTCCAGATACGCAGTATTTT
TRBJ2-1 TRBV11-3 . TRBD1 CASSSHRGTNNEQFF TGTGCCAGCAGCTCCCACAGGGGTACCAACAATGAGCAGTTCTTC
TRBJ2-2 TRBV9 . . CASSPLGGTRRPANTGELFF TGTGCCAGCAGCCCCCTGGGGGGCACTAGAAGACCCGCGAACACCGGGGAGCTGTTTTTT
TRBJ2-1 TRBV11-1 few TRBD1 CASSPWDREDNEQFF TGTGCCAGCAGCCCATGGGACAGGGAAGACAATGAGCAGTTCTTC
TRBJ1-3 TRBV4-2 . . CASRGVGVTGNTIYF TGTGCCAGCAGAGGGGTTGGGGTAACGGGAAACACCATATATTTT
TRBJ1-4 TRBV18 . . CASSLRQVNEKLFF TGTGCCAGCTCTTTGCGGCAGGTTAATGAAAAACTGTTTTTT
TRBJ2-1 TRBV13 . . CASSTLGGLYNEQFF TGTGCCAGCAGCACGTTAGGGGGGCTCTACAATGAGCAGTTCTTC
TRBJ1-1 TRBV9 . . CASGVFMNTEAFF TGTGCCAGTGGGGTTTTCATGAACACTGAAGCTTTCTTT
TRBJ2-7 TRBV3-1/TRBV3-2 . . CASSPDRPYEQYF TGTGCCAGCAGCCCGGACAGACCCTACGAGCAGTACTTC
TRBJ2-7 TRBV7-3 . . CASSLVERISTGEQYF TGTGCCAGCAGCTTAGTAGAGCGGATCTCCACAGGCGAGCAGTACTTC
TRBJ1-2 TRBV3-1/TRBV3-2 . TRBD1 CASSQPVGRGSYGYTF TGTGCCAGCAGCCAACCTGTGGGCAGGGGGTCCTATGGCTACACCTTC
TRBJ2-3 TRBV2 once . CASGGRRSTDTQYF TGTGCCAGCGGGGGGCGGCGGAGCACAGATACGCAGTATTTT
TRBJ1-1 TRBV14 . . CASSQVGVNWNTEAFF TGTGCCAGCAGCCAAGTCGGGGTTAACTGGAACACTGAAGCTTTCTTT
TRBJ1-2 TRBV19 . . CAPVAGTYYGYTF TGTGCCCCAGTAGCGGGGACTTACTATGGCTACACCTTC
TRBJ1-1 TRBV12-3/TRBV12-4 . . CASSWGQDTEAFF TGTGCCAGCAGCTGGGGCCAGGACACTGAAGCTTTCTTT
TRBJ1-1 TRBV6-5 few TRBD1 CASSLEGARTEAFF TGTGCCAGCAGTTTAGAGGGGGCCCGGACTGAAGCTTTCTTT
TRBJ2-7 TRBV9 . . CASSTGEGAYEQYF TGTGCCAGCAGCACCGGGGAGGGGGCCTACGAGCAGTACTTC
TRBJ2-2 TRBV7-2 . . CASSLLGSPNTGELFF TGTGCCAGCAGCCTACTAGGGTCCCCGAACACCGGGGAGCTGTTTTTT
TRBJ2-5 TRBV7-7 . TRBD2 CASSLAGEGETQYF TGTGCTAGCAGCTTAGCCGGGGAGGGGGAGACCCAGTACTTC
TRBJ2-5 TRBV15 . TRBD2 CATSRAPGLAGEETQYF TGTGCCACCAGCAGAGCCCCGGGACTAGCGGGGGAAGAGACCCAGTACTTC
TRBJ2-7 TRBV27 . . CASRTGSFGGEEYF TGTGCCAGCCGAACGGGGTCTTTCGGGGGCGAGGAGTACTTC
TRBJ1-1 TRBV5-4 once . CASSLMGMNTEAFF TGTGCCAGCAGCTTAATGGGAATGAACACTGAAGCTTTCTTT
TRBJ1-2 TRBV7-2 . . CASSLMGGTEGGYTF TGTGCCAGCAGCTTAATGGGGGGCACAGAGGGTGGCTACACCTTC